Listed below are T cell receptor beta chains from one sample, sequenced in a study of shared clonotypes between healthy human individuals. Assay used: immunoSEQ multiplex PCR; TCRdb lists only in-frame clones, some missing. The sample records approximately 2,000,000 clones, around 90% being singletons. Sequenced input: naive CD4+ T cells from PBMCs. These receptors all stem from a man aged 18 to 29 in good health. Some clones in this sample may be carry-over from other donors' samples. The CDR3 runs from the conserved cysteine through the conserved F or W. A D gene is named only where the DNA matches it firmly. Not all rows give a size; the values are once, few, many and, for expanded clones, a class.

TRBD1,TRBJ2-3,NA,TRBV5-1,CASSFQGQGTDTQYF,TGCGCCAGCAGCTTCCAGGGACAGGGCACAGATACGCAGTATTTT
NA,TRBJ1-1,few,TRBV11-3,CASSRGGIEAFF,TGTGCCAGCAGCAGAGGAGGGATTGAAGCTTTCTTT
NA,TRBJ1-1,NA,TRBV28,CASSLHVTEAFF,TGTGCCAGCAGTTTACATGTGACTGAAGCTTTCTTT
NA,TRBJ2-3,NA,TRBV28,CASSIADGAGGTQYF,TGTGCCAGCAGTATTGCGGACGGAGCAGGTGGTACGCAGTATTTT
TRBD1,TRBJ1-6,NA,TRBV7-9,CASSLMGQGGSPLHF,TGTGCCAGCAGCTTAATGGGACAGGGCGGTTCACCCCTCCACTTT
NA,TRBJ2-2,NA,TRBV7-3,CASSLLGGRNTGELFF,TGTGCCAGCAGCTTACTCGGGGGCCGGAACACCGGGGAGCTGTTTTTT
NA,TRBJ2-3,NA,TRBV7-9,CASSPRGSTDTQYF,TGTGCCAGCAGCCCAAGGGGGAGCACAGATACGCAGTATTTT
NA,TRBJ2-7,NA,TRBV4-2,CASSQDPGPGAYEQYF,TGTGCCAGCAGCCAAGACCCTGGGCCAGGGGCCTACGAGCAGTACTTC
NA,TRBJ2-3,NA,TRBV5-1,CASSLDAASTDTQYF,TGCGCCAGCAGCTTGGACGCAGCAAGCACAGATACGCAGTATTTT
NA,TRBJ2-7,once,TRBV5-1,CASSLALGAGEQYF,TGCGCCAGCAGCTTGGCTCTGGGGGCAGGTGAGCAGTACTTC
TRBD1,TRBJ2-7,NA,TRBV5-1,CASSRTGGSYEQYF,TGCGCCAGCAGCCGGACAGGGGGATCCTACGAGCAGTACTTC
NA,TRBJ2-5,NA,TRBV28,CASAKKRETQYF,TGTGCCAGCGCGAAGAAGAGGGAGACCCAGTACTTC
NA,TRBJ2-1,NA,TRBV7-3,CASSPQRTQQGNEQFF,TGTGCCAGCAGCCCCCAACGGACTCAACAGGGCAATGAGCAGTTCTTC
NA,TRBJ2-1,NA,TRBV11-2,CASSLTIQGLGEQFF,TGTGCCAGCAGCTTGACAATACAGGGTTTAGGTGAGCAGTTCTTC
NA,TRBJ2-7,NA,TRBV28,CASSSAVMRVYEQYF,TGTGCCAGCAGTTCGGCGGTGATGAGGGTCTACGAGCAGTACTTC
NA,TRBJ2-3,NA,TRBV5-8,CASSRDWRGDTQYF,TGTGCCAGCAGCCGTGACTGGCGAGGGGATACGCAGTATTTT
NA,TRBJ2-7,NA,TRBV4-2,CASSQDYNYEQYF,TGTGCCAGCAGCCAAGATTACAACTACGAGCAGTACTTC
NA,TRBJ1-2,NA,TRBV28,CASSLVNYGYTF,TGTGCCAGCAGTTTGGTTAACTATGGCTACACCTTC
TRBD2,TRBJ2-3,NA,TRBV7-6,CASSLVVGGADTQYF,TGTGCCAGCAGCTTAGTGGTGGGAGGGGCAGATACGCAGTATTTT
NA,TRBJ2-7,NA,TRBV6-5,CASSLDRSYEQYF,TGTGCCAGCAGTCTGGACAGATCCTACGAGCAGTACTTC
TRBD1,TRBJ1-1,NA,TRBV19,CASSVGQGAPRAEAFF,TGTGCCAGTAGTGTGGGACAGGGGGCCCCTAGGGCTGAAGCTTTCTTT
NA,TRBJ1-1,NA,TRBV5-1,CASSLGQGYTEAFF,TGCGCCAGCAGCTTGGGGCAGGGGTACACTGAAGCTTTCTTT
NA,TRBJ1-1,NA,TRBV28,CASLSGPVTEAFF,TGTGCCAGCCTCTCCGGCCCGGTGACTGAAGCTTTCTTT
NA,TRBJ2-5,NA,TRBV7-2,CASSLITSGRETQYF,TGTGCCAGCAGCTTAATCACCTCGGGGCGGGAGACCCAGTACTTC
NA,TRBJ2-7,NA,TRBV5-4,CASSLDIRSYEQYF,TGTGCCAGCAGCTTGGACATCCGCTCCTACGAGCAGTACTTC
NA,TRBJ1-2,NA,TRBV28,CASSFGSATLFNYGYTF,TGTGCCAGCAGTTTTGGGTCGGCCACTCTATTTAACTATGGCTACACCTTC
TRBD1,TRBJ1-1,NA,TRBV29-1,CSVGQGDGIEAFF,TGCAGCGTTGGACAGGGGGATGGGATTGAAGCTTTCTTT
NA,TRBJ2-7,NA,TRBV18,CASSPRVGTYEQYF,TGTGCCAGCTCGCCTCGGGTGGGGACTTACGAGCAGTACTTC
NA,TRBJ2-2,NA,TRBV11-3,CASSLDPAKRTLRDTGELFF,TGTGCCAGCAGCTTAGATCCCGCCAAGCGCACCCTGAGGGACACCGGGGAGCTGTTTTTT
NA,TRBJ2-5,NA,TRBV5-4,CASSLLEAGETQYF,TGTGCCAGCAGCCTCTTGGAGGCGGGGGAGACCCAGTACTTC
NA,TRBJ1-3,NA,TRBV5-1,CASSLDRWMGNTIYF,TGCGCCAGCAGCTTGGACCGGTGGATGGGAAACACCATATATTTT
NA,TRBJ2-1,NA,TRBV18,CASSPSDNEQFF,TGTGCCAGCTCCCCCTCTGACAATGAGCAGTTCTTC
TRBD2,TRBJ2-5,NA,TRBV5-1,CASSYWLGTSGRAPTQETQYF,TGCGCCAGCAGCTATTGGTTGGGTACTAGCGGGAGGGCCCCAACCCAAGAGACCCAGTACTTC
NA,TRBJ2-7,NA,TRBV5-1,CASSYPGTRYEQYF,TGCGCCAGCAGCTACCCCGGGACCCGCTACGAGCAGTACTTC
NA,TRBJ2-5,NA,TRBV2,CASSVESGQETQYF,TGTGCCAGCAGTGTGGAGAGCGGCCAAGAGACCCAGTACTTC
NA,TRBJ1-1,NA,TRBV10-3,CAIRVTEYTEAFF,TGTGCCATCAGAGTGACAGAGTACACTGAAGCTTTCTTT
NA,TRBJ2-3,NA,TRBV30,CAWGSSGGTDTQYF,TGTGCCTGGGGTAGTTCAGGGGGGACAGATACGCAGTATTTT
TRBD1,TRBJ2-7,NA,TRBV28,CASRNRGAVLNEQYF,TGTGCCAGCAGGAACAGGGGTGCTGTTCTCAACGAGCAGTACTTC
NA,TRBJ1-2,NA,TRBV7-7,CASSLPIRQGIDGYTF,TGTGCCAGCAGCTTACCAATAAGGCAGGGAATTGATGGCTACACCTTC
NA,TRBJ2-3,NA,TRBV7-3,CASSLLMASSPYF,TGTGCCAGCAGCTTATTAATGGCTTCAAGCCCGTATTTT
TRBD2,TRBJ2-5,once,TRBV4-1,CASSGGLGTSQETQYF,TGCGCCAGCAGCGGGGGACTAGGAACCTCACAAGAGACCCAGTACTTC